A single sample is the source of the 23 T cell receptor beta chains below, sequenced in a study of patients and donors after allogeneic stem cell transplantation. TCRdb reprocessed the RT-PCR reads with MiXCR, giving one entry per CDR3 protein. The sample lists about a million distinct CDR3 sequences, approximately 18% occurring once. The sample comprised blood, either unsorted or a sorted T cell fraction (not recorded which). The receptors shown here come from a human donor who was either an allogeneic HSCT recipient or a stem cell or donor lymphocyte infusion donor (not recorded which). It is not recorded whose cells these are; they may come from a transplant donor.

In DNA form, the CDR3 reads TGTGCAACCTTGGCAGCGGGCACAGATACGCAGTATTTT. This gives the protein CATLAAGTDTQYF. The J gene is TRBJ2-3, the V gene TRBV7-8, with D maybe TRBD2 (5 bases). This CDR3 spans 13 amino acids. The germline V gene encodes CDR1 SGHVS and CDR2 FQNEAQ.

This chain joins TRBV12-3 or TRBV12-4 and TRBJ2-1, with TRBD2 identical over 7 bases. V lost 1 base, J lost 7 bases, and 4 bases stayed unmatched. This CDR3 spans 14 amino acids. CDR3 residues: CASSLGGGLNEQFF. In DNA, the CDR3 is TGTGCCAGCAGTTTAGGGGGAGGGCTGAATGAGCAGTTCTTC.

The V gene is TRBV4-1, the J gene TRBJ1-1; TRBD1 matches at 7 bases. V lost 4 bases and J lost 1; bases outside the gene matches: 3. Germline V gene sequence: CDR1 MGHRA, CDR2 YSYEKL. The CDR3 loop spans 14 amino acids. CDR3 loop: CASSLDRWNTEAFF. CDR3 nucleotides: TGCGCCAGCAGCCTGGACAGGTGGAACACTGAAGCTTTCTTT.

The rearrangement joins TRBV2 to TRBJ2-5, with D possibly being TRBD1 (5 bases). The length of the CDR3 is 12 residues. V was trimmed by 7 bases and J by 5 bases, leaving 11 bases between them. Per germline, CDR1 SNHLY and CDR2 FYNNEI. The CDR3 here is CASKGAGETQYF. CDR3 nucleotides: TGTGCCAGCAAAGGGGCTGGGGAGACCCAGTACTTC.

CDR3 amino acids: CASSFSGGVGGEQFF. As DNA, the CDR3 is TGTGCCAGCAGCTTTAGCGGGGGTGTCGGGGGTGAGCAGTTCTTC. The chain has TRBV5-5 and TRBJ2-1, with 9 bases fitting TRBD2. The V gene end was trimmed by 2 bases and the J gene end by 9 bases; junction bases not matched to a gene: 9. Per the germline V gene, CDR1 is SGHKS and CDR2 is YYEKEE (reference sequence). This CDR3 region has 15 residues.

This clonotype was counted between two and nine times. The chain carries TRBV5-1 and TRBJ1-5; no clear D gene. With 0 bases removed from V and 4 bases from J, the gap between germline ends came to 11 bases. Germline V gene data show CDR1 as SGHRS and CDR2 as YFSETQ. The length of the CDR3 is 15 residues. CDR3 bases: TGCGCCAGCAGCTTGGTGGGTGAACGGAATCAGCCCCAGCATTTT. Protein: CASSLVGERNQPQHF.

This chain uses TRBV20-1 with TRBJ2-3; tentative D call: TRBD1 (6 bases). Trimming cost V 2 bases and J 4 bases, with 16 bases left between them. Looked up from germline, CDR1 is DFQATT and CDR2 is SNEGSKA (reference sequence). The CDR3 has 15 residues. CDR3 region: CSARSGARVADTQYF. The CDR3 nucleotides read TGCAGTGCTAGATCAGGGGCGCGAGTAGCAGATACGCAGTATTTT.

This clonotype was observed a handful of times. The chain joins TRBV6-1 to TRBJ1-6; maybe TRBD1 (6 bases). There are 16 residues in the CDR3. Trimming cost V 6 bases and J 7 bases, with 19 bases left between them. Germline-derived CDR1 and CDR2 are MNHNS and SASEGT. CDR3 residues: CASSSFGIDRNSPLHF. The CDR3 DNA reads as TGTGCCAGCAGCTCCTTCGGGATCGACAGGAATTCACCCCTCCACTTT.

This clonotype was observed a handful of times. The chain links TRBV18 to TRBJ1-5; D might be TRBD1 (5 bases). The germline V and J ends were trimmed by 0 bases and 2 bases, with 20 bases remaining between them. This CDR3 is built from 19 residues. CDR1 is KGHSH, CDR2 LQKENI, per germline. CDR3 nucleotide sequence: TGTGCCAGCTCACCACCGAAGGGGCAGGGTCTTTCTGGCAATCAGCCCCAGCATTTT. Encoded protein: CASSPPKGQGLSGNQPQHF.

This clonotype has only a few counts. The chain couples TRBV5-1 to TRBJ2-7; 8 bases match TRBD1. The CDR3 extends over 15 amino acids. CDR1 and CDR2 (germline): SGHRS, YFSETQ. V lost 1 base, J lost 3 bases, and 6 bases stayed unmatched. The CDR3 sequence: CASSLPRTGIYEQYF. The DNA for the CDR3 is TGCGCCAGCAGCTTGCCCCGGACAGGGATCTACGAGCAGTACTTC.

V gene TRBV5-1 combines with J gene TRBJ2-2, with 9 positions matching TRBD1. Germline CDR1 is SGHRS and CDR2 is YFSETQ. Losses at the gene ends were 5 bases for V and 2 bases for J; bases not matched to a gene: 7. There are 16 residues in the CDR3. In DNA, the CDR3 is TGCGCCAGCAGGTCCGGGACAGGGAGTAACACCGGGGAGCTGTTTTTT. This codes for CASRSGTGSNTGELFF.

In its sample, this clonotype was seen a few times. The chain is built from TRBV4-1 and TRBJ2-2; D might be TRBD1 (6 bases). Trimming removed 0 bases at V and 3 bases at J, with 11 bases between. This CDR3 contains 16 residues. Looked up from germline, CDR1 is MGHRA and CDR2 is YSYEKL. The CDR3 DNA sequence: TGCGCCAGCAGCCAAGATGCCTGGGGGCACACCGGGGAGCTGTTTTTT. It encodes CASSQDAWGHTGELFF.

This rearrangement joins TRBV5-6 to TRBJ1-1; D is possibly TRBD1 (5 bases). V lost 5 bases, J lost 5 bases, and 19 bases lay in between. Germline values: CDR1 SGHDT, CDR2 YYEEEE. The CDR3 sequence is 15 residues long. CDR3 coding DNA: TGTGCCAGCAGGCGAGGGGCAGGTATTAGGACTGAAGCTTTCTTT. Translation: CASRRGAGIRTEAFF.

The rearrangement uses TRBV9 and TRBJ2-7; tentatively, D is TRBD2 (6 bases). Germline CDR1 is SGDLS and CDR2 is YYNGEE. Trimming took 0 bases from V and 3 from J, leaving 13 bases between them. The length of the CDR3 is 15 residues. The CDR3 reads CASSVEVGTLYEQYF. The CDR3 nucleotides are TGTGCCAGCAGCGTAGAGGTAGGGACTCTCTACGAGCAGTACTTC.

The chain recombines TRBV20-1 with TRBJ2-1; TRBD2 might be the D (5 bases). Per the germline V gene, CDR1 is DFQATT and CDR2 is SNEGSKA (reference sequence). Trimming took 6 bases from V and 7 from J, leaving 25 bases between them. The CDR3 totals 16 residues. As DNA, the CDR3 is TGCAGTGCCACTCCCTGGGCGGGCCCCACTGGTAATGAGCAGTTCTTC. This gives the protein CSATPWAGPTGNEQFF.

The genes are TRBV2 and TRBJ2-2; D tentatively fits TRBD1 or TRBD2 (7 bases each). The CDR3 runs 17 residues. V lost 8 bases, J lost 0 bases, and 19 bases lay in between. The germline V gene encodes CDR1 SNHLY and CDR2 FYNNEI. CDR3 region: CASQPTRGGTNTGELFF. CDR3 in DNA: TGTGCCAGCCAACCTACCAGGGGGGGCACGAACACCGGGGAGCTGTTTTTT.

This clonotype was counted a few times. As DNA, the CDR3 is TGCAGCGTTGATGAGGGGTTGAACACTGAAGCTTTCTTT. It encodes CSVDEGLNTEAFF. This chain links TRBV29-1 with TRBJ1-1; TRBD1 is a possible D gene (5 bases). The CDR3 is 13 residues long. The ends were cut back, 3 bases at V and 0 bases at J, with 8 bases in the middle. Germline CDR1 is SQVTM and CDR2 is ANQGSEA. Looking up the rest from reference TRBV29-1 and TRBJ1-1 gives the full variable domain: SAVISQKPSRDICQRGTSLTIQCQVDSQVTMMFWYRQQPGQSLTLIATANQGSEATYESGFVIDKFPISRPNLTFSTLTVSNMSPEDSSIYLCSVDEGLNTEAFFGQGTRLTVV.

The sample holds one count of this clonotype. The chain recombines TRBV4-2 with TRBJ2-5, with D perhaps matching TRBD1 (5 bases). Germline CDR1 is LGHNA and CDR2 is YNFKEQ. V was shortened by 0 bases and J by 4 bases, with 15 bases between the two germline ends. This CDR3 contains 16 residues. CDR3 nucleotides: TGTGCCAGCAGCCAAGATTATGGTGGCAGGGCAGAGACCCAGTACTTC. This gives the protein CASSQDYGGRAETQYF.

The chain carries TRBV7-2 and TRBJ2-1; D remains unclear. The ends were cut back, 0 bases at V and 10 bases at J, with 13 bases in the middle. The germline CDR1 and CDR2 sequences are SGHTA and FQGNSA. This CDR3 is built from 14 residues. The CDR3 DNA is TGTGCCAGCAGCTTAGCGCTTCTCACTAAGGAGCAGTTCTTC. It encodes CASSLALLTKEQFF.

This chain connects TRBV7-3 to TRBJ2-3, with unresolved D. This CDR3 is 13 amino acids long. In germline, CDR1 is SGHTA, CDR2 FQGTGA. Trimming removed 5 bases from V and 4 bases from J, with 10 bases in between. The CDR3 DNA follows: TGTGCCAGCAGCCCGACTTTCTCAGATACGCAGTATTTT. It translates to CASSPTFSDTQYF. The complete variable domain, with remaining parts taken from reference TRBV7-3 and TRBJ2-3, reads GAGVSQTPSNKVTEKGKYVELRCDPISGHTALYWYRQSLGQGPEFLIYFQGTGAADDSGLPNDRFFAVRPEGSVSTLKIQRTERGDSAVYLCASSPTFSDTQYFGPGTRLTVL.

The chain is built from TRBV27 and TRBJ2-1, with D perhaps TRBD1 (5 bases). This CDR3 has 15 residues. In germline, CDR1 is MNHEY, CDR2 SMNVEV (reference sequence). The V end lost 2 bases, the J end lost 0 bases, and 8 bases lay between the germline ends. The CDR3 region has the DNA TGTGCCAGCAGTTTACGGACACCCTCCTACAATGAGCAGTTCTTC. This gives the protein CASSLRTPSYNEQFF.

The chain carries TRBV11-3 and TRBJ1-1; no reliable D call. This CDR3 region has 14 residues. CDR1 SGHNT and CDR2 YENEEA come from the germline V gene. The V gene lost 0 bases and the J gene lost 4 bases, with 9 bases spanning the gap. The CDR3 DNA follows: TGTGCCAGCAGCTTAGATATGTGGAGCACTGAAGCTTTCTTT. Its translation: CASSLDMWSTEAFF.

The V and J genes are TRBV4-3 and TRBJ2-7, with 9 nucleotides matching TRBD1. CDR3 length: 18 residues. J gave up 3 bases and V 1 base, and 13 bases lay outside the gene matches. Germline V gives CDR1 LGHNA, CDR2 YSLEER. The chain's CDR3 is CASSQGYGEGQGVYEQYF. Written as DNA, the CDR3 is TGCGCCAGCAGCCAAGGATATGGAGAGGGACAGGGAGTCTACGAGCAGTACTTC.